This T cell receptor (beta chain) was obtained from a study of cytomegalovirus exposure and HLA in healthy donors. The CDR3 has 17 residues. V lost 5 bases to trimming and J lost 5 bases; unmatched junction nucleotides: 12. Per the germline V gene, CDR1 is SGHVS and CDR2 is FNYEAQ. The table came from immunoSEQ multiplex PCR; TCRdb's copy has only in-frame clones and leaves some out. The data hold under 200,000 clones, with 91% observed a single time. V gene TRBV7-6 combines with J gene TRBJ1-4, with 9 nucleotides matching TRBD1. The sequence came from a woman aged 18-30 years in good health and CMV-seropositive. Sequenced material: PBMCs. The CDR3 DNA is TGTGCCAGCAGCACTCTGCGAGGACAGGGGAGAAATGAAAAACTGTTTTTT. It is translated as CASSTLRGQGRNEKLFF.